Below are 31 T cell receptor beta chains sequenced from a single sample in a study of graft-versus-host responses after intestinal transplantation. Their recognized antigens are unknown. The protocol was immunoSEQ multiplex PCR, while the TCRdb copy is restricted to in-frame clones and leaves out a portion. The sample consists of about 82,000 clones, approximately 90% of them appearing once. The material was unstimulated CD4+ T cells sorted from spleen or lymph node cells, obtained before transplant. These TCRs come from a human donor who was the organ donor for an intestinal transplant.

The chain carries TRBV5-1 and TRBJ1-2, with 8 bases identical to TRBD1. The CDR3 covers 15 residues. Trimming took 0 bases from V and 8 from J; bases not matched to a gene: 9. Germline V gene sequence: CDR1 SGHRS, CDR2 YFSETQ. The CDR3 protein is CASSLVDRGRRGYTF. CDR3 sequence (DNA): TGCGCCAGCAGCTTGGTCGACAGGGGTCGCCGCGGCTACACCTTC. The variable domain in full, completed from reference TRBV5-1 and TRBJ1-2, reads KAGVTQTPRYLIKTRGQQVTLSCSPISGHRSVSWYQQTPGQGLQFLFEYFSETQRNKGNFPGRFSGRQFSNSRSEMNVSTLELGDSALYLCASSLVDRGRRGYTFGSGTRLTVV.

The CDR3 region is CAYDYLAGYEQYF. DNA for the CDR3: TGTGCCTATGACTATCTAGCGGGCTACGAGCAGTACTTC. J is TRBJ2-7 and V is TRBV30; the match to TRBD2 covers 8 bases. J was trimmed by 3 bases and V by 7 bases; bases with no gene match: 8. The CDR3 totals 13 residues. Germline V lookup: CDR1 GTSNPN, CDR2 SVGIG (reference sequence).

The CDR3, as DNA: TGTGCCAGCAGTTACGGACAGGCCACTGAAGCTTTCTTT. This encodes CASSYGQATEAFF. The chain recombines TRBV6-5 with TRBJ1-1; 7 bases fit TRBD1. This CDR3 region has 13 residues. The V gene end was trimmed by 2 bases and the J gene end by 4 bases; junction bases not matched to a gene: 1. Germline lookup yields CDR1 MNHEY and CDR2 SVGAGI.

This clone was counted once. The genes are TRBV5-4 and TRBJ2-3, with a tentative D call TRBD2 (5 bases). The germline V gene has CDR1 SGHNT and CDR2 YYREEE (reference sequence). The CDR3 length is 15 residues. Deletions cut 2 bases from V and 5 bases from J, with 15 bases between. In DNA, the CDR3 is TGTGCCAGCAGCTTACCGGGAAGCCCTGGAGATACGCAGTATTTT. Amino acids: CASSLPGSPGDTQYF. Full variable domain (outside the CDR3, taken from reference TRBV5-4 and TRBJ2-3): ETGVTQSPTHLIKTRGQQVTLRCSSQSGHNTVSWYQQALGQGPQFIFQYYREEENGRGNFPPRFSGLQFPNYSSELNVNALELDDSALYLCASSLPGSPGDTQYFGPGTRLTVL.

The V gene is TRBV6-5, the J gene TRBJ2-4; a weak D match, TRBD1 (6 bases). Per germline, CDR1 MNHEY and CDR2 SVGAGI. This CDR3 comprises 14 residues. Deletions cut 5 bases from V and 4 bases from J, with 12 bases between. CDR3 DNA: TGTGCCAGCAGTAATTACAGGGAAAAAAACATTCAGTACTTC. Its translation is CASSNYREKNIQYF.

This chain connects TRBV6-6 to TRBJ2-1; D possibly corresponds to TRBD2 (5 bases). The CDR3 extends over 15 amino acids. V lost 0 bases and J lost 6, with 12 bases in between. Germline V CDR1 and CDR2: MNHNY, SVGAGI (reference sequence). This chain's CDR3 is CASSYSGRLSNEQFF. The DNA of the CDR3 is TGTGCCAGCAGTTACTCAGGGAGATTGTCCAATGAGCAGTTCTTC.

This clone was seen just once. V gene TRBV18 combines with J gene TRBJ1-1; weak D call: TRBD1 (5 bases). Deletions cut 4 bases from V and 4 bases from J, with 16 bases between. From germline, CDR1 is KGHSH and CDR2 LQKENI. The CDR3 covers 15 residues. CDR3 sequence (DNA): TGTGCCAGCTCACTGGGGCCGACAGCTAGCACTGAAGCTTTCTTT. Its translation: CASSLGPTASTEAFF.

The chain is built from TRBV13 and TRBJ2-5, with 8 bases identical to TRBD2. The CDR3 has 17 residues. After removal of 8 bases from V and 1 base from J, the junction contained 15 bases not matched to a gene. Looked up from germline, CDR1 is PRHDT and CDR2 is FYEKMQ (reference sequence). The CDR3 here is CASGSGRRRGGQETQYF. For the CDR3, the DNA is TGTGCCAGCGGAAGCGGGAGAAGGAGGGGGGGCCAAGAGACCCAGTACTTC.

V gene TRBV4-1 combines with J gene TRBJ1-3; no reliable D call. CDR3 length: 15 amino acids. Between the trimmed V and J ends, which lost 5 bases and 4 bases, there was a span of 15 bases. CDR1 is MGHRA, CDR2 YSYEKL, per germline. The CDR3 protein is CASSASPVTGNTIYF. For the CDR3, the DNA is TGCGCCAGCAGCGCCTCCCCGGTCACGGGAAACACCATATATTTT.

This chain links TRBV18 with TRBJ1-4; D unresolved. Germline V gene lookup returns CDR1 KGHSH and CDR2 LQKENI. V shed 0 bases and J shed 8 bases, with 10 bases lying between them. The CDR3 totals 14 residues. The CDR3 nucleotides read TGTGCCAGCTCACCACCCGTTCGCGGGGAAAAACTGTTTTTT. Protein product: CASSPPVRGEKLFF.

The count of this clone is one. J is TRBJ2-1 and V is TRBV12-5, with 7 bases identical to TRBD2. Germline CDR1 LGHNT, CDR2 FRNRAP. The CDR3 is 17 amino acids. With 0 bases clipped from V and 3 bases from J, the junction kept 8 bases outside the gene matches. CDR3 sequence reads: CASGLVRGGRVYNEQFF. As DNA, the CDR3 is TGTGCTAGTGGTTTGGTACGGGGCGGGAGAGTCTACAATGAGCAGTTCTTC. Complete variable domain (other parts from reference TRBV12-5 and TRBJ2-1): DARVTQTPRHKVTEMGQEVTMRCQPILGHNTVFWYRQTMMQGLELLAYFRNRAPLDDSGMPKDRFSAEMPDATLATLKIQPSEPRDSAVYFCASGLVRGGRVYNEQFFGPGTRLTVL.

The rearrangement uses TRBV18 and TRBJ1-2, with no clear D. Per germline, CDR1 KGHSH and CDR2 LQKENI. CDR3 size: 14 residues. V gave up 2 bases and J gave up 5 bases, with 12 bases separating them. CDR3 DNA: TGTGCCAGCTCACCAGATGAGGGATCGTATGGCTACACCTTC. Amino acid sequence: CASSPDEGSYGYTF.

A few counts support this clone. This chain links TRBV2 with TRBJ1-5, with a weak D call TRBD1 (6 bases). The germline V and J ends were trimmed by 6 bases and 1 base, with 16 bases remaining between them. The germline V gene has CDR1 SNHLY and CDR2 FYNNEI. The CDR3 sequence is 16 residues long. The DNA for the CDR3 is TGTGCCAGCAGAGCGGACAGCCTTTCGAGCAATCAGCCCCAGCATTTT. Encoded protein: CASRADSLSSNQPQHF.

The rearrangement joins TRBV30 to TRBJ1-4; 9 positions match TRBD1. Germline assignment: CDR1 GTSNPN and CDR2 SVGIG (reference sequence). The CDR3 runs to 15 residues. J gave up 5 bases and V 2 bases, and 6 bases lay outside the gene matches. CDR3 sequence: CAWSYPGQGNEKLFF. CDR3 in DNA: TGTGCCTGGAGTTATCCGGGACAGGGAAATGAAAAACTGTTTTTT.

The V gene is TRBV19, the J gene TRBJ1-5, with D hard to call. Germline V gene data show CDR1 as LNHDA and CDR2 as SQIVND (reference sequence). CDR3 length: 14 residues. Trimming stripped 7 bases from V and 0 bases from J, with 10 bases between. CDR3 coding DNA: TGTGCCAGTAATTTGGCGGCTAGCAATCAGCCCCAGCATTTT. As protein: CASNLAASNQPQHF.

CDR3 region: CASRGLAGALSYNEQFF. The CDR3 DNA sequence: TGTGCCAGTAGGGGACTAGCGGGAGCACTCTCCTACAATGAGCAGTTCTTC. The chain recombines TRBV19 with TRBJ2-1; 14 bases are a match to TRBD2. The V gene end was trimmed by 6 bases and the J gene end by 0 bases; junction bases not matched to a gene: 4. Germline V CDR1 and CDR2: LNHDA, SQIVND (reference sequence). The CDR3 extends over 17 amino acids.

The chain has TRBV6-4 and TRBJ2-1; 8 bases agree with TRBD1. V was pared by 8 bases and J by 4 bases, with 4 bases of the junction left unmatched. Germline V gene sequence: CDR1 MRHNA, CDR2 SNTAGT. The CDR3 is 13 residues long. CDR3 region: CASSRDRYNEQFF. CDR3 DNA sequence: TGTGCCAGCTCCCGGGACAGGTACAATGAGCAGTTCTTC.

In its sample, this clone was seen once. The gene calls are TRBV6-1 and TRBJ2-7, with 9 positions matching TRBD1. The length of the CDR3 is 17 residues. The J segment lost 4 bases and the V segment lost 2 bases, leaving 12 bases of the junction unmatched. Germline V gene sequence: CDR1 MNHNS, CDR2 SASEGT. The CDR3 loop is CASSERLGTGIGYEQYF. The CDR3 DNA is TGTGCCAGCAGTGAAAGGTTGGGGACAGGGATAGGTTACGAGCAGTACTTC.

This sequence joins TRBV4-1 and TRBJ2-3, with TRBD2 matching 12 bases. This CDR3 spans 16 amino acids. Trimming removed 2 bases from V and 8 bases from J; junction bases left unmatched: 8. Germline V gene lookup returns CDR1 MGHRA and CDR2 YSYEKL. CDR3 in amino acids: CASSQFSLAGGLTQYF. CDR3 nucleotides: TGCGCCAGCAGCCAATTCTCGCTAGCGGGGGGGCTTACGCAGTATTTT.

In DNA form, the CDR3 reads TGTGCCAGCAGCTTAACTGCCGCCAGGGGATATGGGTGGAGCAATCAGCCCCAGCATTTT. It encodes CASSLTAARGYGWSNQPQHF. The chain employs TRBV7-8 and TRBJ1-5, with a possible D match to TRBD1 (6 bases). The CDR3 runs 20 residues. Germline values: CDR1 SGHVS, CDR2 FQNEAQ. The germline V and J ends were trimmed by 2 bases and 1 base, with 24 bases remaining between them.

This chain joins TRBV2 and TRBJ2-5, with 9 bases lining up with TRBD1. Germline CDR1 is SNHLY and CDR2 is FYNNEI. This CDR3 is 14 amino acids long. Trimming took 7 bases from V and 4 from J; bases not matched to a gene: 7. CDR3 protein: CASTWGTGTETQYF. The DNA of the CDR3 is TGTGCCAGCACTTGGGGGACAGGGACAGAGACCCAGTACTTC.

The chain couples TRBV7-9 to TRBJ2-1, with a possible D match to TRBD2 (7 bases). Per the germline V gene, CDR1 is SEHNR and CDR2 is FQNEAQ (reference sequence). CDR3 length: 17 amino acids. Trimming shortened V by 5 bases and J by 1 base, and 18 bases separated the two germline ends. In nucleotides, the CDR3 is TGTGCCAGCAGCGCCCAGGGGAGGGGGAGGTCCTACAATGAGCAGTTCTTC. Its protein is CASSAQGRGRSYNEQFF.

The chain carries TRBV27 and TRBJ2-1; 11 bases map to TRBD2. The CDR3 consists of 18 residues. Germline CDR1 is MNHEY and CDR2 is SMNVEV (reference sequence). Trimming at V came to 6 bases and at J to 7 bases, leaving 17 bases not matched to a gene. CDR3 region: CASSEDSGRAYPRNEQFF. CDR3 DNA sequence: TGTGCCAGCAGCGAGGATAGCGGGAGGGCCTACCCGCGAAATGAGCAGTTCTTC.

The V gene is TRBV27, the J gene TRBJ1-2, with TRBD1 as a possible D gene (6 bases). The germline V gene has CDR1 MNHEY and CDR2 SMNVEV (reference sequence). Trimming stripped 9 bases from V and 3 bases from J, with 26 bases between. The CDR3 loop spans 17 amino acids. CDR3 amino acids: CASIPYRVVQAHYGYTF. The CDR3 nucleotides are TGTGCCAGTATCCCATACAGGGTTGTTCAGGCCCACTATGGCTACACCTTC.

The chain links TRBV6-4 to TRBJ2-6, with unresolved D. Trimming shortened V by 4 bases and J by 0 bases, and 4 bases separated the two germline ends. CDR1 MRHNA and CDR2 SNTAGT come from the germline V gene. The CDR3 contains 14 residues. The CDR3 spells CASSAFSGANVLTF. The DNA for the CDR3 is TGTGCCAGCAGTGCGTTCTCTGGGGCCAACGTCCTGACTTTC.

The rearrangement links TRBV7-8 to TRBJ2-3, with D maybe TRBD2 (7 bases). The CDR3 length is 14 residues. Germline CDR1 SGHVS, CDR2 FQNEAQ. The V end lost 4 bases, the J end lost 6 bases, and 14 bases lay between the germline ends. CDR3 coding DNA: TGTGCCAGCAGCTCACAAGGGGGAGGGGATACGCAGTATTTT. Its translation: CASSSQGGGDTQYF.

The V call is TRBV4-2, the J call TRBJ2-7; 15 bases agree with TRBD2. V dropped 4 bases and J dropped 6; count of bases not matched to a gene: 10. The CDR3 totals 17 residues. Germline CDR1 reads LGHNA; CDR2 reads YNFKEQ. The CDR3 sequence: CASSLGLAGGPVVEQYF. The CDR3 DNA is TGTGCCAGCAGCCTCGGACTAGCGGGAGGGCCCGTCGTCGAGCAGTACTTC.

J is TRBJ1-2 and V is TRBV18; 7 nucleotides agree with TRBD1. This CDR3 is 13 amino acids long. The trim removed 8 bases at V and 2 bases at J, leaving 5 bases unmatched. Germline CDR1 and CDR2: KGHSH and LQKENI. This CDR3 reads CASTQGENYGYTF. The CDR3 nucleotides are TGTGCCAGCACCCAGGGGGAGAACTATGGCTACACCTTC.

This clone has a handful of counts. The V gene is TRBV9, the J gene TRBJ1-6; 10 bases agree with TRBD1. This CDR3 comprises 14 residues. V shed 4 bases, J shed 7 bases, and the junction held 2 bases outside the gene matches. Germline CDR1 reads SGDLS; CDR2 reads YYNGEE. The CDR3 here is CASSMGQGNSPLHF. CDR3 coding DNA: TGTGCCAGCAGCATGGGACAGGGGAATTCACCCCTCCACTTT.

This clone occurred once. The V call is TRBV27, the J call TRBJ1-1; 8 positions agree with TRBD1. The V gene end was trimmed by 6 bases and the J gene end by 1 base; junction bases not matched to a gene: 7. Germline CDR1 is MNHEY and CDR2 is SMNVEV (reference sequence). The CDR3 contains 15 residues. The CDR3 region is CASRQIGTGNTEAFF. The DNA of the CDR3 is TGTGCCAGCAGACAAATCGGGACAGGGAACACTGAAGCTTTCTTT.

This chain joins TRBV6-1 and TRBJ1-2; TRBD1 agrees at 8 bases. V lost 9 bases to trimming and J lost 0 bases; unmatched junction nucleotides: 6. CDR1 and CDR2 from the germline V gene are MNHNS and SASEGT. CDR3 length: 14 amino acids. CDR3 sequence reads: CASRSDRANYGYTF. The CDR3 nucleotides are TGTGCCAGTAGATCGGACAGGGCTAACTATGGCTACACCTTC.